This T cell receptor (beta chain) came from a study of radiation and T cells in renal cell carcinoma. Regarding the study as a whole: From baseline, blood top tumor clonotypes peaked at 2 weeks post-radiation.

There are 14 residues in the CDR3. The germline V and J ends were trimmed by 2 bases and 9 bases, with 11 bases remaining between them. CDR1 MNHNS and CDR2 SASEGT come from the germline V gene. Time point defined: baseline pretreatment blood. Treatment specified: 15 Gy SBRT to primary tumor, nephrectomy 4 weeks later. With respect to this clone: Its antigen is as yet unknown.

Profiling relied on immunoSEQ multiplex PCR, and the TCRdb table lists in-frame clones only, not all of them. The sample carries 140,000 or so clones, roughly 88% recorded once. This receptor was identified in a woman aged 45-59 years with renal cell carcinoma. V gene TRBV6-1 combines with J gene TRBJ1-6, with D possibly TRBD1 on 6 matching bases. The sample in question was blood, obtained from a patient whose treatment included radiotherapy and nephrectomy. The CDR3 sequence: CASSERGGGSPLHF. The DNA for the CDR3 is TGTGCCAGCAGTGAACGGGGAGGGGGTTCACCCCTCCACTTT.